This TCR beta chain was identified in a study of vaccination and CD4 T cells after COVID-19. Study details: Two doses of either BNT162b2 or mRNA-1273 vaccine were given to participants.

The CDR3 is made up of 14 amino acids. Germline lookup yields CDR1 SGHNT and CDR2 YYREEE (reference sequence). Deletions cut 1 base from V and 7 bases from J, with 15 bases between. A note on this clonotype: Its antigen remains unknown.

Cultured CD4+ T-cell DNA underwent Oncomine TCR Beta short-read sequencing. The authors extracted genomic DNA from cultured CD4+ T cells. From the PCR reads, TCRdb called clonotypes with MiXCR, one entry per CDR3 protein. The sample has approximately 9,000 distinct CDR3 sequences; roughly 40% are singletons. Treatment reported: roughly 10-day PBMC culture with coronavirus spike peptide pools or control peptides (ViraFEST assay). During the years 2011-2018, before the COVID-19 pandemic, the unexposed donor's CD4+ T cells were collected. The rearrangement uses TRBV5-4 and TRBJ2-7, with a tentative D call TRBD1 (6 bases). Sequencing was carried out using CD4+ T cells from blood, cultured in vitro. The TCR originated in a human donor in good health. CDR3 in amino acids: CASSLLQGLGEQYF. The CDR3 DNA reads TGTGCCAGCAGCTTGCTACAGGGTCTGGGGGAGCAGTACTTC.